The present entry profiles one T cell receptor (beta chain) with its context. The method was immunoSEQ multiplex PCR; TCRdb's version includes in-frame clones alone and lacks a portion of them. This repertoire shows 70,000 to 75,000 clones, roughly 85% found once; its top ten account for about 0.57%. These data are taken from a study of OX40 agonist ivuxolimab in advanced cancers. The source material was CD4+ or CD8+ T cells sorted from blood, sampled in a trial of the OX40 agonist ivuxolimab. The sequence was collected from an adult with an advanced solid tumor such as melanoma, head and neck, liver or kidney cancer.

The CDR3 sequence: CASRRDTNYGYTF. Here the CDR3 DNA reads TGTGCCAGCAGACGGGACACTAACTATGGCTACACCTTC. V is TRBV27 and J is TRBJ1-2; tentative D call: TRBD1 (6 bases). CDR1 MNHEY and CDR2 SMNVEV come from the germline V gene (reference sequence). Trimming cost V 6 bases and J 0 bases, with 8 bases left between them. This CDR3 contains 13 residues.